The 21 T cell receptor beta chains in this list originate from one sample, sequenced in a study of tumor-infiltrating lymphocytes in primary liver carcinoma. Joint extraction of RNA and DNA used about 17-30 mg of bulk tissue that was unsorted. With a constant-region primer, TCR beta cDNA was made from approximately 500 ng of total RNA. Library construction for TCR beta comprised three nested multiplex PCR rounds performed with slightly modified ARM-PCR. PCR rounds one and two used TRBV1-TRBV30 forward primers with a C-beta reverse primer for around 11 cycles each. TCRdb re-derived calls from the multiplex PCR reads in MiXCR, one entry per CDR3 protein. The sample holds tens of thousands of distinct CDR3 sequences, around 64% seen once. The sequencing sample was made of liver tumor tissue from sampling region 5. The subset here: tumor region T5, tumor centre. These receptors originate from a man aged 40-49 years with primary liver carcinoma and hepatitis B virus infection.

This clonotype has ten or more counts. The CDR3 is CASSLGAGGSDTQYF. The CDR3, as DNA: TGTGCCAGCAGTTTAGGTGCGGGAGGCTCAGATACGCAGTATTTT. The chain has TRBV12-3 or TRBV12-4 and TRBJ2-3; TRBD2 agrees at 8 bases. The CDR3 spans 15 residues. J was trimmed by 4 bases and V by 1 base; bases with no gene match: 4.

This clonotype was seen at least ten times. The genes are TRBV5-1 and TRBJ2-7; weak D call: TRBD2 (6 bases). The CDR3 extends over 14 amino acids. With 1 base removed from V and 5 bases from J, the gap between germline ends came to 13 bases. Germline CDR1 SGHRS, CDR2 YFSETQ. The CDR3 nucleotides read TGCGCCAGCAGCTTGTCGCCTAGCGTTAACGAGCAGTACTTC. Protein product: CASSLSPSVNEQYF.

This rearrangement joins TRBV29-1 to TRBJ1-2, with 7 nucleotides matching TRBD1. The J segment lost 3 bases and the V segment lost 7 bases, leaving 14 bases of the junction unmatched. In germline, CDR1 is SQVTM, CDR2 ANQGSEA. The CDR3 sequence is 15 residues long. CDR3 in amino acids: CSAGNRGDLDYGYTF. The CDR3 region has the DNA TGCAGCGCCGGTAACAGGGGAGACCTGGACTATGGCTACACCTTC.

Of note for this clonotype: This sequence may be a read error, since a much larger clone differs from it by one base. The chain combines TRBV13 with TRBJ1-2, with a tentative D call TRBD1 (5 bases). CDR1 and CDR2 (germline): PRHDT, FYEKMQ (reference sequence). V dropped 4 bases and J dropped 7 bases, with 22 bases sitting between them. The CDR3 totals 16 residues. CDR3 coding DNA: TGTGCCAGCAGCTCCTTTTACAGGAAGCAGGGCTGTGGCTACACCTTC. Translation: CASSSFYRKQGCGYTF.

This clonotype was detected only once. An end of the junction does not agree with germline; a read error may underlie this. The V and J genes are TRBV10-1 and TRBJ2-3, with 9 bases aligning to TRBD1. CDR3 length: 15 amino acids. Germline values: CDR1 WNHNN, CDR2 SYGVQD (reference sequence). The CDR3 DNA reads TGCGCCACCAGTGTAACCGGGACAGGGACCAATACGCAGTATTTT. Its protein is CATSVTGTGTNTQYF.

This chain links TRBV7-2 with TRBJ2-2; the match to TRBD2 covers 8 bases. J was trimmed by 2 bases and V by 5 bases; bases with no gene match: 10. Per the germline V gene, CDR1 is SGHTA and CDR2 is FQGNSA. The CDR3 length is 17 residues. The CDR3 sequence is CASSIYGGLANTGELFF. The CDR3 DNA follows: TGTGCCAGCAGCATATACGGCGGACTAGCTAACACCGGGGAGCTGTTTTTT.

This clonotype was observed a single time. The CDR3 spells CASRRREREELFF. The CDR3, as DNA: TGTGCCAGTAGGAGGCGGGAGAGGGAAGAACTGTTTTTT. The chain has TRBV6-1 and TRBJ1-4; D gene unclear. V lost 9 bases and J lost 12, with 20 bases in between. The CDR3 consists of 13 residues. Germline CDR1 reads MNHNS; CDR2 reads SASEGT.

On this clonotype: One end of the junction does not line up with germline, which may come from a read error. The chain couples TRBV12-3 or TRBV12-4 to TRBJ1-4; 11 nucleotides line up with TRBD1. The CDR3 spans 17 residues. This CDR3 reads CANSASRDRGLGEKLFF. CDR3 DNA sequence: TGTGCCAACAGTGCCTCCCGGGACAGGGGGTTAGGGGAAAAACTGTTTTTT.

This clonotype has only a few counts. One end of the junction does not line up with germline, which may come from a read error. The V call is TRBV13, the J call TRBJ1-6; 9 nucleotides match TRBD1. This CDR3 region has 11 residues. CDR1 is PRHDT, CDR2 FYEKMQ, per germline (reference sequence). The CDR3 protein is CASSIGQGLSF. In DNA form, the CDR3 reads TGTGCCAGCAGCATCGGACAGGGGCTCTCCTTT.

Within the sample, this clonotype is medium-sized. J is TRBJ2-1 and V is TRBV12-3 or TRBV12-4; tentatively, D is TRBD1 or TRBD2 (5 bases each). With 9 bases removed from V and 6 bases from J, the gap between germline ends came to 18 bases. The CDR3 is 14 amino acids. The DNA for the CDR3 is TGTGCCAGTACTACAGGTCAGAGGGGCAATGAGCAGTTCTTC. This gives the protein CASTTGQRGNEQFF.

As to this clonotype: Likely a read error: the CDR3 ends without its conserved phenylalanine or tryptophan. CDR3 bases: TGTGCTAGCAGTGAAGCGCCGGGACAGGGCTACGAGCAGTACCTC. This gives the protein CASSEAPGQGYEQYL. The J gene is TRBJ2-7, the V gene TRBV6-1; 9 bases fit TRBD1. The CDR3 is made up of 15 amino acids. Germline assignment: CDR1 MNHNS and CDR2 SASEGT.

As for this clonotype: One end of the junction is discordant with germline, which a read error may explain. This chain connects TRBV5-1 to TRBJ2-4; either TRBD1 or TRBD2 may supply D (6 bases each). Germline V gene data show CDR1 as SGHRS and CDR2 as YFSETQ. The length of the CDR3 is 15 residues. This CDR3 is CTSSSSLGGRDIQYF. The CDR3 region has the DNA TGCACCAGCAGCTCCAGTCTGGGGGGCAGGGACATTCAATACTTC.

The J gene is TRBJ2-7, the V gene TRBV28; unclear D gene. This CDR3 has 9 residues. The ends were cut back, 6 bases at V and 6 bases at J, with 3 bases in the middle. Germline V gene data show CDR1 as MDHEN and CDR2 as SYDVKM. The CDR3 protein is CASSGEQYF. CDR3 sequence (DNA): TGTGCCAGCAGCGGCGAGCAGTACTTC.

This clonotype is categorized as large. This sequence joins TRBV12-3 or TRBV12-4 and TRBJ2-1; TRBD2 aligns across 8 bases. This CDR3 spans 18 amino acids. V gave up 5 bases and J gave up 0 bases; unmatched junction bases: 12. The CDR3 sequence: CASSPRGAGEGSYNEQFF. The CDR3 nucleotides read TGTGCCAGCAGTCCTAGGGGAGCGGGAGAAGGCTCCTACAATGAGCAGTTCTTC.

This chain joins TRBV27 and TRBJ1-2; TRBD1 matches 8 bases. The CDR3 has 14 residues. V lost 8 bases and J lost 2; bases outside the gene matches: 7. Germline V gene sequence: CDR1 MNHEY, CDR2 SMNVEV (reference sequence). CDR3 residues: CASGSTGANYGYTF. CDR3 sequence (DNA): TGTGCCAGCGGTTCGACAGGGGCAAACTATGGCTACACCTTC.

Details on this clonotype: A much larger clone is a single base away; this may be a read error. This chain uses TRBV12-3 or TRBV12-4 with TRBJ2-1; 14 nucleotides line up with TRBD2. The CDR3 consists of 19 residues. This CDR3 reads CAGSKGLAGGRSSYNEQFF. For the CDR3, the DNA is TGTGCCGGCAGTAAAGGACTAGCGGGAGGCCGGAGCTCCTACAATGAGCAGTTCTTC.

In the case of this clonotype: With a much larger clone just one base away, this may be a read error. The chain combines TRBV7-8 with TRBJ1-5, with TRBD1 matching over 9 bases. The CDR3 runs 15 residues. CDR1 SGHVS and CDR2 FQNEAQ come from the germline V gene. CDR3 sequence reads: CTSSPGTGNNQPQHF. DNA of the CDR3: TGTACCAGCAGCCCGGGGACAGGGAACAATCAGCCCCAGCATTTT.

On this clonotype: A much larger clone sits a single nucleotide away, making a read error possible. The chain employs TRBV11-2 and TRBJ2-3, with D hard to call. Germline lookup yields CDR1 SGHAT and CDR2 FQNNGV. Trimming took off 8 bases at V and 4 bases at J, with 16 bases between the two ends. The CDR3 is made up of 14 amino acids. CDR3 sequence: CASCPFQLPDTQYF. CDR3 nucleotide sequence: TGTGCCAGCTGCCCATTTCAGCTGCCAGATACGCAGTATTTT.

The V and J genes are TRBV19 and TRBJ2-1; 11 bases are a match to TRBD2. Germline V lookup: CDR1 LNHDA, CDR2 SQIVND (reference sequence). The CDR3 has 15 amino acids. With V trimmed by 4 bases and J by 9 bases, 8 bases remained unmatched. CDR3 loop: CASSTRTSGCLEQFF. The CDR3 DNA sequence: TGTGCCAGTAGTACTCGGACTAGCGGGTGTCTTGAGCAGTTCTTC.

A remark on this clonotype: The CDR3 end shows no conserved phenylalanine or tryptophan, and so a read error is likely. The DNA is omitted, as the CDR3 cannot be located on it reliably, and the CDR3 follows TCRdb's listing. The chain uses TRBV6-2 or TRBV6-3 and TRBJ1-5. The CDR3 spans 16 residues, counting both ends. The germline CDR1 and CDR2 sequences are MNHEY and SVGEGT. The CDR3 here is CASSLNLGSSNQPQRI.

The sample holds one count of this clonotype. This may arise from a read error, as a much more abundant clone is one base away. This chain links TRBV7-9 with TRBJ2-1; the match to TRBD2 covers 10 bases. The V gene end was trimmed by 5 bases and the J gene end by 7 bases; junction bases not matched to a gene: 20. The length of the CDR3 is 19 residues. Per germline, CDR1 SEHNR and CDR2 FQNEAQ (reference sequence). The CDR3 DNA reads TGTGCCAGCAGCGCCCCAATGGAAGGACTAGCGGACTTCGGGAATGAGCAGTTCTTC. Translating it yields CASSAPMEGLADFGNEQFF.